A selection of T cell receptor beta chains follows, all from one sample in a study of blood T cell repertoires in COVID-19. The method was immunoSEQ multiplex PCR; TCRdb's version includes in-frame clones alone and lacks a portion of them. Here the sample spans fewer than 90,000 clones, around nine tenths being singletons. The specimen sequenced was peripheral blood. These receptors were collected from a man in his fifties with active or convalescent COVID-19. CDR3s include the opening cysteine and the closing phenylalanine or tryptophan. D genes are given only for firm matches.

V	J	D	CDR3
TRBV6-5	TRBJ1-1	TRBD1	CASTPDRDRGEAFF
TRBV5-4	TRBJ2-2	-	CASSTNTGPSTGELFF
TRBV5-1	TRBJ2-3	-	CASTIRGGGTDTQYF
TRBV4-1	TRBJ2-4	TRBD1	CASSHGGQGAAKNIQYF
TRBV30	TRBJ1-6	-	CAWIQRRGMGSPLHF
TRBV12-3/TRBV12-4	TRBJ2-5	-	CASSLNSQETQYF
TRBV29-1	TRBJ2-7	TRBD1	CSAKQGANEQYF
TRBV2	TRBJ1-4	-	CASSVRGPTNEKLFF
TRBV28	TRBJ1-1	-	CASRDSERTEAFF
TRBV5-4	TRBJ2-1	-	CASSPPSGYNEQFF
TRBV6-2/TRBV6-3	TRBJ2-5	-	CASSYTLKTQYF
TRBV9	TRBJ1-4	-	CASNRGTTNEKLFF
TRBV6-6	TRBJ1-5	TRBD1	CASSPDGQGDFYSNQPQHF
TRBV18	TRBJ1-4	TRBD1	CASSPTGGGEKLFF
TRBV25-1	TRBJ2-3	-	CASSFGGTDTQYF
TRBV7-9	TRBJ2-5	TRBD1	CASSQGVGAHQETQYF
TRBV7-9	TRBJ2-6	-	CASSPRLASSSGANVLTF
TRBV9	TRBJ1-1	TRBD1	CASSPRDRWTTEAFF
TRBV2	TRBJ1-1	TRBD1	CASSATGTTEAFF
TRBV30	TRBJ2-1	-	CAWAHIAEQFF
TRBV10-3	TRBJ1-1	TRBD1	CAIRLTGITEAFF
TRBV12-5	TRBJ2-2	-	CASGFGTSNTGELFF
TRBV6-5	TRBJ1-3	TRBD1	CASSYLPDRAGNTIYF
TRBV20-1	TRBJ2-3	TRBD2	CSASSGGGTQYF
TRBV28	TRBJ1-2	TRBD1	CASSPGQGAIYGYTF
TRBV30	TRBJ2-2	TRBD1	CAWRGTGMGTGELFF
TRBV3-1/TRBV3-2	TRBJ2-2	-	CASRRESGELFF
TRBV19	TRBJ1-2	-	CASSLDGGVYGYTF
TRBV30	TRBJ1-4	-	CAWSVRGAGEKLFF
TRBV6-2/TRBV6-3	TRBJ1-1	-	CASSYPENTEAFF
TRBV21-1	TRBJ2-1	-	CASSKAEVPGDNEQFF
TRBV10-3	TRBJ1-6	-	CAISEPTGGGGGSPLHF
TRBV5-1	TRBJ1-1	-	CASSGGAMNTEAFF
TRBV7-8	TRBJ2-5	-	CASSPWTEQETQYF
TRBV28	TRBJ1-2	-	CASRATQGNYGYTF
TRBV5-1	TRBJ1-5	-	CASSLGGQTNQPQHF
TRBV5-8	TRBJ1-3	-	CASNPWGHSGNTIYF
TRBV18	TRBJ2-3	-	CASSPPFGGGVGTDTQYF
TRBV3-1/TRBV3-2	TRBJ2-5	TRBD2	CASSQVAGARETQYF
TRBV5-1	TRBJ2-3	-	CASSPQGPDTQYF
TRBV5-1	TRBJ2-1	-	CASSLVGLAYNEQFF
TRBV29-1	TRBJ1-2	-	CSVEEKGTSYYGYTF
TRBV2	TRBJ2-3	TRBD2	CASTSGGATDTQYF
TRBV18	TRBJ2-3	TRBD2	CASSPGTSGRASTDTQYF
TRBV10-3	TRBJ2-5	TRBD1	CAISEGGTGTQETQYF
TRBV19	TRBJ2-3	-	CASSAGLLSTDTQYF
TRBV3-1/TRBV3-2	TRBJ2-2	TRBD2	CATLKRGSDTGELFF
TRBV5-4	TRBJ2-7	TRBD1	CASSRGQGAFYEQYF
TRBV7-8	TRBJ2-7	TRBD1	CASSLASRQGAYEQYF
TRBV25-1	TRBJ2-5	TRBD2	CASSERGGDETQYF
TRBV2	TRBJ1-3	TRBD1	CASRTRDRGNTIYF